This entry describes one T cell receptor beta chain. This receptor's antigen is unknown. Per-base quality was not reported, and no clone a single base away is much larger than it. The immunoSEQ Assay, a bias-controlled multiplex PCR, was used to amplify TCRbeta CDR3 regions from genomic DNA. The authors' pipeline ran thus. Within the assay, amplification of reference gene primers was used to estimate how many nucleated cells each sample contained. To quantify the absolute abundance of each unique TCRbeta CDR3 rearrangement, sequence reads were collapsed and filtered. For each sample, productive Simpson clonality was calculated as the square root of Simpson's diversity index across productive rearrangements. As stored in TCRdb, this immuneACCESS dataset retains in-frame rearrangements with V and J assigned. A fraction of the clones does not appear; measured against another copy, unresolved V genes explain less than half of the discrepancy, and the remainder lacks a known reason. From that table come the V and J calls and clone size; the DNA was used to work out D and trimming. In all, the sample holds under 300,000 clones, and 88% of those were seen once. The ten top clones hold around 0.98% of the sample.

Samples from volunteer blood donors who had recovered from COVID-19 were contributed by a second Seattle source. The collaborating institutions used their own protocols to collect whole blood in K2EDTA tubes. For TCRbeta analysis, collaborator samples were shipped as frozen whole blood, as isolated PBMCs, or as DNA extracted from either sample type. The data are from a study of blood T cell repertoires in COVID-19 (dated by TCRdb to about 2020). As for the study more broadly: The collaborator samples originated in the United States, Italy and Spain and spanned the acute and convalescent phases of COVID-19. The dataset comprised deeply sampled blood TCRbeta repertoires from subjects exposed to, actively infected with, or recovered from COVID-19. The samples were drawn from the first 160 participants of the ongoing ImmuneRACE study and from over 950 subjects provided by 6 global collaborators. The repertoires were released in a freely available public database intended as a resource for research on the immune response to SARS-CoV-2. The material from the prospective study consisted of cDNA or gDNA derived from T cells, B-cell-depleted T cells, or PBMCs. Where HLA class I and class II types were available, the types were taken from metadata supplied by the sample provider, not from assay-based typing. The sample metadata nearly always contained a de-identified subject ID, COVID-19 status, age in years and sex. Broad study findings and their caveats: Clinical and demographic metadata were provided uncurated, with the amount varying by source and participant.

This sequence originates from a woman in her forties who had recovered from COVID-19. Sequenced material: peripheral blood.

DNA sequence: TGTGCCAGCAGCTCCCCTAGCACAGATACGCAGTATTTT. Its coded protein is CASSSPSTDTQYF. Recombination joined TRBV7-2 with TRBJ2-3, with the D gene too uncertain to name. From a lookup of the germline V gene, CDR1 and CDR2 are SGHTA and FQGNSA. The CDR3 covers 13 residues, taking in both the cysteine and the phenylalanine. Here the CDR3 DNA is all that survives: 39 bases in frame from base 1. V is shortened by 4 bases, J by 0 bases, and the region joining them spans 5 bases.